The 11 T cell receptor beta chains given below trace back to one sample, sequenced in a study of OX40 agonist ivuxolimab in advanced cancers. TCRdb's table, derived via immunoSEQ multiplex PCR, lists solely in-frame clones and lacks some. Among approximately 69,000 clones, around 94% were seen once, and the ten largest hold around 16%. This specimen was CD4+ or CD8+ T cells sorted from blood, taken in a trial of the OX40 agonist ivuxolimab. These receptors were obtained from an adult with an advanced solid tumor such as melanoma, head and neck, liver or kidney cancer.

The rearrangement joins TRBV5-4 to TRBJ2-4, with D perhaps matching TRBD2 (6 bases). The germline V and J ends were trimmed by 0 bases and 0 bases, with 13 bases remaining between them. The CDR3 runs 17 residues. Looked up from germline, CDR1 is SGHNT and CDR2 is YYREEE (reference sequence). As DNA, the CDR3 is TGTGCCAGCAGCTTGGCCCAAGGAGGGTTAGCCAAAAACATTCAGTACTTC. It translates to CASSLAQGGLAKNIQYF.

This clone has just one count. The DNA of the CDR3 is TGTGCCAGCACTTCAGGTCGGGCAGAGCCTAACTATGGCTACACCTTC. It yields the protein CASTSGRAEPNYGYTF. The gene calls are TRBV7-9 and TRBJ1-2; D unresolved. Germline V gene data show CDR1 as SEHNR and CDR2 as FQNEAQ (reference sequence). Deletions cut 7 bases from V and 0 bases from J, with 18 bases between. The CDR3 has 16 residues.

V is TRBV9 and J is TRBJ1-2, with TRBD1 as a possible D gene (5 bases). The CDR3 totals 12 residues. Germline-derived CDR1 and CDR2 are SGDLS and YYNGEE. The germline V and J ends were trimmed by 4 bases and 6 bases, with 10 bases remaining between them. The CDR3 region is CASSKIGDGYTF. The DNA for the CDR3 is TGTGCCAGCAGCAAAATAGGGGATGGCTACACCTTC.

The chain links TRBV4-3 to TRBJ2-3, with TRBD2 matching over 8 bases. CDR3 length: 17 residues. Germline CDR1 LGHNA, CDR2 YSLEER. J gave up 5 bases and V 5 bases, and 15 bases lay outside the gene matches. The CDR3 DNA is TGCGCCAGCAGCTTAAAGCCAGCGGGGGTTGGGGGAGATACGCAGTATTTT. Encoded protein: CASSLKPAGVGGDTQYF.

The V call is TRBV6-5, the J call TRBJ2-1, with 7 bases fitting TRBD2. The germline gives CDR1 MNHEY, CDR2 SVGAGI. The CDR3 covers 11 residues. V lost 2 bases and J lost 15; bases outside the gene matches: 4. CDR3 amino acids: CASSYAGEGFF. Written as DNA, the CDR3 is TGTGCCAGCAGTTACGCGGGAGAAGGGTTCTTC.

The chain employs TRBV6-5 and TRBJ1-2, with 9 bases matching TRBD1. The germline V gene has CDR1 MNHEY and CDR2 SVGAGI. V was pared by 7 bases and J by 4 bases, with 4 bases of the junction left unmatched. The length of the CDR3 is 13 residues. DNA of the CDR3: TGTGCCAGCAACAGGGGGCTCGGCTATGGCTACACCTTC. Encoded protein: CASNRGLGYGYTF.

The chain couples TRBV4-3 to TRBJ2-2; 7 bases fit TRBD1. V was pared by 0 bases and J by 4 bases, with 14 bases of the junction left unmatched. The CDR3 runs to 19 residues. Germline CDR1 reads LGHNA; CDR2 reads YSLEER. CDR3 bases: TGCGCCAGCAGCCAAGAAGGTCTGAAGACAGGGTGGGTCACCGGGGAGCTGTTTTTT. This encodes CASSQEGLKTGWVTGELFF.

This chain links TRBV7-9 with TRBJ2-7; TRBD2 aligns across 12 bases. The CDR3 loop spans 14 amino acids. Trimming took 6 bases from V and 2 from J; bases not matched to a gene: 2. Germline V gene lookup returns CDR1 SEHNR and CDR2 FQNEAQ (reference sequence). For the CDR3, the DNA is TGTGCCAGCAGTACTAGCGGGGGGACCTACGAGCAGTACTTC. It specifies CASSTSGGTYEQYF.

The genes are TRBV6-1 and TRBJ2-2, with D maybe TRBD1 (5 bases). CDR1 and CDR2 from the germline V gene are MNHNS and SASEGT. V was cut by 0 bases and J by 6 bases, with 5 bases left in between. The CDR3 spans 13 residues. The CDR3 loop is CASSEAGAGELFF. The CDR3 DNA is TGTGCCAGCAGTGAAGCAGGGGCCGGGGAGCTGTTTTTT.

The rearrangement joins TRBV5-6 to TRBJ2-1; TRBD2 is a possible D gene (6 bases). The germline V and J ends were trimmed by 4 bases and 4 bases, with 15 bases remaining between them. The CDR3 runs 15 residues. The germline V gene encodes CDR1 SGHDT and CDR2 YYEEEE. The CDR3 sequence is CASSPDSGWYNEQFF. The DNA of the CDR3 is TGTGCCAGCAGCCCGGATAGCGGTTGGTACAATGAGCAGTTCTTC.

This sequence joins TRBV6-1 and TRBJ1-1; 7 nucleotides align to TRBD1. Germline CDR1 MNHNS, CDR2 SASEGT. Trimming at V came to 1 base and at J to 1 base, leaving 6 bases not matched to a gene. The CDR3 loop spans 16 amino acids. CDR3 nucleotide sequence: TGTGCCAGCAGTGAAGAAGGGGGCCAGGCGAACACTGAAGCTTTCTTT. Its translation is CASSEEGGQANTEAFF.